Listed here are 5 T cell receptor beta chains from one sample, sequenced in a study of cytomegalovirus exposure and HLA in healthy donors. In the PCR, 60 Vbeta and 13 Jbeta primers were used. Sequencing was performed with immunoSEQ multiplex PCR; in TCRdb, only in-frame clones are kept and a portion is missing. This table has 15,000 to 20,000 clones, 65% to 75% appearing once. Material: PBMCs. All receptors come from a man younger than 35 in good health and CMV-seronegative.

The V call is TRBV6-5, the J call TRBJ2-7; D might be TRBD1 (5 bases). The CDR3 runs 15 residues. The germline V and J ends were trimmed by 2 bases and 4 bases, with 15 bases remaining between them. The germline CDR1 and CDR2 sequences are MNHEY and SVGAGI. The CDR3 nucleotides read TGTGCCAGCAGTTACGGGCAGGGCTCGGGTTACGAGCAGTACTTC. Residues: CASSYGQGSGYEQYF.

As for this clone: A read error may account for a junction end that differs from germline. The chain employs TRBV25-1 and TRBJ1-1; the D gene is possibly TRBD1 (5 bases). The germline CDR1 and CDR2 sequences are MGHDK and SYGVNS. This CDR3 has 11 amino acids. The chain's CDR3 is CASRESGEAFF. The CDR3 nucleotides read TGTGCCAGCAGAGAATCAGGGGAAGCTTTCTTT.

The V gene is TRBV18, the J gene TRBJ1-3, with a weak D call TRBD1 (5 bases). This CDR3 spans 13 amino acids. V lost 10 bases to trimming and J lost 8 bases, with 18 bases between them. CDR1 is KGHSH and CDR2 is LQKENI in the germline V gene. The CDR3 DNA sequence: TGTGCCACCACTGCGGGGCTCGGGGACACCATATATTTT. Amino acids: CATTAGLGDTIYF.

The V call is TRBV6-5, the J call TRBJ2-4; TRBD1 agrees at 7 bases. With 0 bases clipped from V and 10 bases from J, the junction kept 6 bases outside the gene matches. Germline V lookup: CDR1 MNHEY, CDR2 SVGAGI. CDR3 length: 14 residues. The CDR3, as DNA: TGTGCCAGCAGTTACTCGGCGACAGGGAGTATTCAGTACTTC. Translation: CASSYSATGSIQYF.

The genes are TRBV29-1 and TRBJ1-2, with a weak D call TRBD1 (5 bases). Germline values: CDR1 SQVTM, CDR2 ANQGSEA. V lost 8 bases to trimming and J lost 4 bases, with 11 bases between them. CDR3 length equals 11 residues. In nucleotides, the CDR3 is TGCAGCATCTACGGGGGCTATGGCTACACCTTC. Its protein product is CSIYGGYGYTF.